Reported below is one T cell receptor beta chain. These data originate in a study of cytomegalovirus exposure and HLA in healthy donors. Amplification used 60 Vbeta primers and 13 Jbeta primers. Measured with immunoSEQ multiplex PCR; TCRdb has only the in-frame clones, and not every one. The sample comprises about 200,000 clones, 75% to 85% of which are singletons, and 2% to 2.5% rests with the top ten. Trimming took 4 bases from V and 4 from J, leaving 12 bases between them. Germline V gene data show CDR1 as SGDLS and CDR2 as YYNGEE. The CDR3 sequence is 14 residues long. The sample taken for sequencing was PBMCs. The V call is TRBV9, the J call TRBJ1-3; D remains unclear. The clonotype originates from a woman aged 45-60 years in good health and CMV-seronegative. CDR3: CASSSYGSGNTIYF. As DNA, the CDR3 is TGTGCCAGCAGCTCATACGGGTCCGGAAACACCATATATTTT.